This T cell receptor beta chain was captured by sequencing in a study of CXCR3-negative and CXCR3-positive naive CD8 T cells. Study at large: Summed over all libraries, TRB reads came to about 130 million, with about 1.5 +/- 0.3 million per library. Findings and limits, study-wide: In CXCR3-positive naive cells, the TRB CDR3s were more hydrophobic than in CXCR3-negative naive cells.

Via 5' RACE with UMI labels, TRB cDNA libraries were prepared. TCRdb derives one entry per CDR3 protein from the 5' RACE reads, leaving out DNA. This sample lists 75,000 to 100,000 distinct CDR3 sequences; its ten largest clones have roughly 0.8%. This CDR3 comprises 14 residues. As for this clonotype: Its cognate antigen is unknown.

The chain carries TRBV12-3 or TRBV12-4 and TRBJ2-1; lacking DNA, the TRBD2 call made by TCRdb goes unchecked. The specimen was naive CXCR3+ CD8+ T cells from blood. The subset: CD45RO-CCR7+CD27+CD95- naive CD8+ T cells expressing CXCR3 (TNR3+). This sequence originates from a human donor in good health. Some clones in this sample may be carry-over from other donors' samples. This chain's CDR3 is CASSPLGSLEEQFF.